This TCR beta chain was sequenced for a study of regulatory T cells in long-lasting Graves disease. To make TCR beta libraries, researchers used iRepertoire HTBI primers and Arm-PCR of CDR3 regions. TCRdb ran MiXCR on the multiplex PCR reads and lists one entry per CDR3 protein. The table has about 460,000 distinct CDR3 sequences, 14% seen once. The germline CDR1 and CDR2 sequences are LNHDA and SQIVND (reference sequence). V gave up 3 bases and J gave up 6 bases, with 9 bases separating them. The CDR3 has 13 residues. Time point described: newly diagnosed GD, antithyroid drugs for less than 3 months. TCR sequences were obtained from RNA taken from PBMCs. Only a few counts were recorded for this clonotype. Another study also made use of these data, one on T cells in Graves' hyperthyroidism and ophthalmopathy.

The rearrangement joins TRBV19 to TRBJ1-5; D is ambiguous. Sequencing was performed on peripheral blood mononuclear cells (PBMCs), taken at new diagnosis, from a patient treated with antithyroid drugs. This TCR derives from a woman in her 50s with Graves disease. Here the CDR3 DNA reads TGTGCCAGTAGTATTCGGGGTAGTCAGCCCCAGCATTTT. Protein sequence: CASSIRGSQPQHF.